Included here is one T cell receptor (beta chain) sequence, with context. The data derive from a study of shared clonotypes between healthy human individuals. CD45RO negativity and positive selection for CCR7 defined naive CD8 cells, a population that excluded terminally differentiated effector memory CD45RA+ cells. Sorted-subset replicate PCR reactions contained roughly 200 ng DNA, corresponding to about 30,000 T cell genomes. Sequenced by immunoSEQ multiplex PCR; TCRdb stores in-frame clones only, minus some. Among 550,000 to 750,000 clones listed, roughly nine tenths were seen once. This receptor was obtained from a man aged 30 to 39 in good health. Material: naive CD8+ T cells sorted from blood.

The CDR3 region is CASSDGVSYEQYF. DNA for the CDR3: TGTGCCAGCAGTGACGGTGTCTCCTACGAGCAGTACTTC. V usage is TRBV6-6 and J usage is TRBJ2-7, with D unclear. The CDR3 is made up of 13 amino acids. V shed 5 bases and J shed 0 bases, with 8 bases lying between them. Germline V CDR1 and CDR2: MNHNY, SVGAGI (reference sequence).